In this sample, the clone carrying this TCR beta chain turned up a few times. The antigen is unknown. Primers: 60 Vbeta forward and 13 Jbeta reverse. The protocol was immunoSEQ multiplex PCR, while the TCRdb copy is restricted to in-frame clones and leaves out a portion. The repertoire holds about 95,000 clones, with approximately 77% as singletons. The sample belongs to a study of cytomegalovirus exposure and HLA in healthy donors. Regarding the study as a whole: Most observed TCR sequences were rare, whereas some public TCRs were detected in many donors.

This CDR3 has 15 amino acids. In germline, CDR1 is LGHNA, CDR2 YSLEER. The V and J ends lost 3 bases and 3 bases respectively, with 14 bases between them. Material: PBMCs. The V and J genes are TRBV4-3 and TRBJ1-1, with D possibly being TRBD1 (5 bases). This receptor was obtained from a middle-aged woman in good health and CMV-seronegative. The CDR3 here is CASSQGTVSYTEAFF. CDR3 nucleotides: TGCGCCAGCAGCCAGGGGACTGTTTCTTACACTGAAGCTTTCTTT.